The rows below give T cell receptor beta chains drawn from one sample of a study of spatial heterogeneity in lung cancer. TCRdb processed the 5' RACE reads anew with MiXCR; each CDR3 protein has one entry. The sample carries fewer than 600 distinct CDR3 sequences, approximately 12% recorded once. The source material was lung tumor tissue, sampled at surgery. The source of these receptors is a male donor with early-stage non-small cell lung cancer. Each CDR3 is given with its conserved first and last residue. A D gene is named only where the DNA matches it firmly. For some rows the clone size is stated as once, few or many, or as a class when expanded; others skip it.

J gene,D gene,V gene,clone size,CDR3 protein,CDR3 DNA
TRBJ2-2,.,TRBV6-5,medium-sized,CASSPGLHTRELFF,TGTGCCAGCAGTCCGGGACTCCACACCAGGGAGCTGTTTTTT
TRBJ1-2,.,TRBV6-5,medium-sized,CASSRANYNYGYTF,TGTGCCAGCAGCCGCGCCAACTACAACTATGGCTACACCTTC
TRBJ2-2,.,TRBV11-2,large,CASRFPLAGTATGELFF,TGTGCCAGCAGGTTCCCACTTGCGGGAACGGCCACCGGGGAGCTGTTTTTT
TRBJ2-1,TRBD2,TRBV28,.,CASSPTGTSGNNEQFF,TGTGCCAGCAGTCCAACCGGGACTAGCGGCAACAATGAGCAGTTCTTC
TRBJ2-7,.,TRBV29-1,medium-sized,CSGGWDYEQYF,TGCAGCGGGGGGTGGGACTACGAGCAGTACTTC
TRBJ2-1,.,TRBV3-1,.,CASSQVLSLANNEQFF,TGTGCCAGCAGCCAAGTTTTGTCACTAGCAAACAATGAGCAGTTCTTC
TRBJ1-2,.,TRBV5-5,medium-sized,CASSLDIDTPPSW,TGTGCCAGCAGCTTGGATATCGATACACCTCCGAGTTGG
TRBJ2-7,.,TRBV7-2,medium-sized,CASSPVGSSGWEQYF,TGTGCCAGCAGCCCCGTTGGGTCCTCGGGGTGGGAGCAGTACTTC
TRBJ1-1,.,TRBV7-9,few,CASLGGQEAFF,TGTGCCAGCCTCGGGGGGCAAGAAGCTTTCTTT
TRBJ2-5,.,TRBV6-2/TRBV6-3,medium-sized,CASSPPGHPQETQYF,TGTGCCAGCAGTCCACCGGGACACCCACAAGAGACCCAGTACTTC
TRBJ2-3,TRBD1,TRBV20-1,.,CSARESRDRVVTDTQYF,TGCAGTGCTAGAGAGTCCAGGGACAGGGTTGTAACAGATACGCAGTATTTT
TRBJ1-5,.,TRBV20-1,medium-sized,CSARAGGGNQPQHF,TGCAGTGCACGGGCGGGGGGAGGCAATCAGCCCCAGCATTTT
TRBJ1-6,TRBD1,TRBV7-2,.,CASSSFGTGVNSPLHF,TGTGCCAGCAGCTCGTTCGGGACAGGGGTAAATTCACCCCTCCACTTT
TRBJ1-4,.,TRBV12-3/TRBV12-4,medium-sized,CASSLGSWEKLFF,TGTGCCAGCAGTTTGGGCAGCTGGGAAAAACTGTTTTTT
TRBJ2-1,.,TRBV20-1,medium-sized,CSAPRGPDEQFF,TGCAGTGCTCCGCGGGGGCCGGATGAGCAGTTCTTC
TRBJ1-2,.,TRBV4-2,medium-sized,CASSPSIQQVINGYTF,TGTGCCAGCAGCCCTAGCATTCAACAGGTCATAAATGGCTACACCTTC
TRBJ1-1,.,TRBV5-1,.,CASSSLVGTEAFF,TGCGCCAGCAGCTCCCTGGTAGGCACTGAAGCTTTCTTT
TRBJ2-7,.,TRBV10-3,many,CAISGDPPDEQYF,TGTGCCATCTCGGGCGATCCTCCCGACGAGCAGTACTTC
TRBJ1-4,.,TRBV5-1,medium-sized,CASSLVSQRESEKLFF,TGCGCCAGCAGCTTGGTCAGCCAGAGGGAGAGTGAAAAACTGTTTTTT
TRBJ2-1,.,TRBV27,few,CASSFGSSYNEQFF,TGTGCCAGCAGTTTTGGCAGCTCCTACAATGAGCAGTTCTTC
TRBJ2-1,.,TRBV12-3/TRBV12-4,medium-sized,CASSWDGRHNEQFF,TGTGCCAGCAGTTGGGACGGAAGGCACAATGAGCAGTTCTTC
TRBJ2-3,TRBD2,TRBV7-8,medium-sized,CASSLSAGGGTDTQYF,TGTGCCAGCAGCTTGTCAGCGGGAGGGGGCACAGATACGCAGTATTTT
TRBJ1-1,.,TRBV5-1,medium-sized,CASSIDMNTEAFF,TGCGCCAGCAGTATAGACATGAACACTGAAGCTTTCTTT
TRBJ2-1,TRBD2,TRBV29-1,many,CSVFGLAGWNEQFF,TGCAGCGTTTTTGGACTAGCGGGTTGGAATGAGCAGTTCTTC
TRBJ2-7,.,TRBV2,once,CASSRQGGGNYEQYF,TGTGCCAGCAGCCGACAGGGAGGAGGGAACTACGAGCAGTACTTC
TRBJ1-5,.,TRBV12-3/TRBV12-4,medium-sized,CASSLADSFWPQHF,TGTGCCAGCAGTTTAGCGGACAGCTTCTGGCCCCAGCATTTT
TRBJ2-1,.,TRBV7-9,medium-sized,CASSFSTTYNEQFF,TGTGCCAGCAGCTTCTCTACCACGTACAATGAGCAGTTCTTC
TRBJ1-2,.,TRBV29-1,medium-sized,CSVSDLNPLYGYTF,TGCAGCGTCTCCGACCTAAACCCCCTCTATGGCTACACCTTC
TRBJ2-7,TRBD1,TRBV4-2,.,CASSQVTGGDEQYF,TGTGCCAGCAGCCAAGTGACAGGGGGCGACGAGCAGTACTTC
TRBJ2-2,.,TRBV7-8,medium-sized,CASSQTGELFF,TGTGCCAGCAGTCAAACCGGGGAGCTGTTTTTT
TRBJ2-5,TRBD1,TRBV29-1,few,CSVSGQGIETQYF,TGCAGCGTGTCGGGACAGGGGATAGAGACCCAGTACTTC